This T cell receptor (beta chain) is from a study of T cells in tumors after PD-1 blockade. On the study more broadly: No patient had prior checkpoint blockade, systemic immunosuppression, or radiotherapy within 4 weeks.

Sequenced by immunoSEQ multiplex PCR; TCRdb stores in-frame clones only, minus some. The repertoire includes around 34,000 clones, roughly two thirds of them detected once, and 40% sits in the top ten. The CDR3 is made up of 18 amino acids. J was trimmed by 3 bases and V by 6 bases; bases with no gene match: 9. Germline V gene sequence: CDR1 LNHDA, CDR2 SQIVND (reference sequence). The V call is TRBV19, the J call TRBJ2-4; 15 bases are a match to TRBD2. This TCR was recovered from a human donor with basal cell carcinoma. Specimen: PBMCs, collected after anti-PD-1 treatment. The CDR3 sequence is CASSRTSGRASVKNIQYF. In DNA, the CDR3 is TGTGCCAGTAGCAGGACTAGCGGGAGGGCCTCGGTCAAAAACATTCAGTACTTC.